A selection of T cell receptor beta chains follows, all from one sample in a study of control samples from healthy donors and cancer patients. TCRdb keeps only in-frame clones here, not all; method: immunoSEQ multiplex PCR. The data show about 120,000 clones, around 88% seen once. Sequencing input: blood. These receptors were obtained from a man in his forties in good health. The CDR3 runs from the conserved cysteine through the conserved F or W. A D gene is named only where the DNA matches it firmly. Clone size is stated in some rows and not others, as once, few, many or a class when expanded.

clone size	V gene	D gene	J gene	CDR3 protein	CDR3 DNA
NA	TRBV6-1	NA	TRBJ2-1	CASSAMGRRMDNEQFF	TGTGCCAGCAGTGCGATGGGACGGCGCATGGACAATGAGCAGTTCTTC
NA	TRBV12-3/TRBV12-4	NA	TRBJ1-5	CASSLQGHQPQHF	TGTGCCAGCAGTTTACAGGGTCATCAGCCCCAGCATTTT
NA	TRBV25-1	TRBD1	TRBJ1-3	CASSGGGGSVNTIYF	TGTGCCAGCAGTGGAGGGGGCGGCTCTGTAAACACCATATATTTT
once	TRBV11-2	TRBD1	TRBJ1-4	CASSRPDRAGEKLFF	TGTGCCAGCTCCAGACCTGACAGGGCGGGCGAAAAACTGTTTTTT
once	TRBV7-3	NA	TRBJ2-1	CASSLKGEQFF	TGTGCCAGCAGCTTAAAGGGTGAGCAGTTCTTC
NA	TRBV28	NA	TRBJ1-5	CASSLLVLQPQHF	TGTGCCAGCAGTTTGTTGGTACTTCAGCCCCAGCATTTT
NA	TRBV5-8	NA	TRBJ1-3	CASSLAARLRNTIYF	TGTGCCAGCAGCTTGGCTGCCCGACTACGAAACACCATATATTTT
NA	TRBV7-9	NA	TRBJ1-3	CASSRGGTGNTIYF	TGTGCCAGCAGCCGGGGAGGGACTGGAAACACCATATATTTT
once	TRBV7-9	TRBD1	TRBJ2-2	CASSSWTGNTGELFF	TGTGCCAGCAGCTCCTGGACAGGAAACACCGGGGAGCTGTTTTTT
NA	TRBV6-6	TRBD1	TRBJ2-1	CASSSVGTGRGEQFF	TGTGCCAGCAGTTCCGTCGGGACAGGGAGAGGTGAGCAGTTCTTC
once	TRBV19	NA	TRBJ2-7	CASSSEIPSYEQYF	TGTGCCAGTAGTAGCGAGATACCCTCCTACGAGCAGTACTTC
NA	TRBV3-1/TRBV3-2	NA	TRBJ1-2	CASSHFRGNYGYTF	TGTGCCAGCAGCCATTTCAGGGGCAATTATGGCTACACCTTC
NA	TRBV15	NA	TRBJ1-3	CATARGVSGNTIYF	TGTGCCACGGCCCGAGGAGTCTCTGGAAACACCATATATTTT
NA	TRBV5-8	TRBD1	TRBJ2-1	CASTNRGPGLWEQFF	TGTGCCAGCACCAACAGGGGCCCAGGTCTTTGGGAGCAGTTCTTC
NA	TRBV9	TRBD1	TRBJ1-1	CASSPGGLRTEAFF	TGTGCCAGCAGCCCAGGGGGCTTGCGCACTGAAGCTTTCTTT
NA	TRBV19	NA	TRBJ1-5	CASQGISNQPQHF	TGTGCCAGCCAGGGGATTAGCAATCAGCCCCAGCATTTT
NA	TRBV15	TRBD1	TRBJ2-1	CATSRDRQGVYNEQFF	TGTGCCACCAGCAGAGATCGACAGGGGGTCTACAATGAGCAGTTCTTC
NA	TRBV28	NA	TRBJ1-1	CASSFTATEAFF	TGTGCCAGCAGTTTTACCGCCACTGAAGCTTTCTTT
NA	TRBV18	NA	TRBJ1-1	CASSPSENTEAFF	TGTGCCAGCTCACCATCTGAGAACACTGAAGCTTTCTTT
few	TRBV18	TRBD1	TRBJ2-5	CASSSGQGVFGETQYF	TGTGCCAGCTCATCAGGACAGGGGGTCTTTGGAGAGACCCAGTACTTC
NA	TRBV5-4	TRBD2	TRBJ2-5	CASSQNDLAGGETQYF	TGTGCCAGCAGCCAAAATGATCTAGCGGGGGGAGAGACCCAGTACTTC
NA	TRBV29-1	NA	TRBJ2-5	CSVEGGQETQYF	TGCAGCGTTGAAGGGGGCCAAGAGACCCAGTACTTC
NA	TRBV2	NA	TRBJ1-1	CASIFHLGTEAFF	TGTGCCAGCATATTCCACTTGGGCACTGAAGCTTTCTTT
NA	TRBV3-1/TRBV3-2	NA	TRBJ1-1	CASSQYYGQKNTEAFF	TGTGCCAGCAGCCAATATTATGGACAGAAGAACACTGAAGCTTTCTTT
NA	TRBV11-3	TRBD1	TRBJ1-3	CASSLGGQGTAGNTIYF	TGTGCCAGCAGCTTAGGGGGACAGGGGACTGCTGGAAACACCATATATTTT
NA	TRBV5-1	TRBD2	TRBJ2-5	CASSSGTSGGGETQYF	TGCGCCAGCAGCTCCGGGACTAGCGGGGGAGGGGAGACCCAGTACTTC
NA	TRBV10-1	NA	TRBJ1-4	CASSESRDREREKLFF	TGCGCCAGCAGTGAGTCGCGGGACCGCGAGCGTGAAAAACTGTTTTTT
NA	TRBV29-1	TRBD1	TRBJ2-2	CSVEDRGYTGELFF	TGCAGCGTTGAGGACAGGGGCTATACCGGGGAGCTGTTTTTT
NA	TRBV13	NA	TRBJ2-1	CASRLNNEQFF	TGTGCCAGCAGGCTCAACAATGAGCAGTTCTTC
NA	TRBV21-1	NA	TRBJ2-7	CASSKEGSGQGAGIDEQYF	TGTGCCAGCAGCAAAGAGGGCTCGGGACAGGGGGCGGGAATTGACGAGCAGTACTTC
NA	TRBV7-3	NA	TRBJ1-1	CASSKDRNTEAFF	TGTGCCAGCAGCAAGGACAGGAACACTGAAGCTTTCTTT
NA	TRBV5-6	TRBD1	TRBJ1-1	CASSRDRANTEAFF	TGTGCCAGCAGCCGGGACAGAGCGAACACTGAAGCTTTCTTT
NA	TRBV6-2/TRBV6-3	NA	TRBJ1-1	CASSRRPAGNTEAFF	TGTGCCAGCAGTCGACGACCAGCAGGGAACACTGAAGCTTTCTTT
once	TRBV4-1	NA	TRBJ2-7	CASSLQPGSYEQYF	TGCGCCAGCAGCCTACAACCGGGTTCCTACGAGCAGTACTTC
NA	TRBV19	NA	TRBJ2-2	CAATDTNTGELFF	TGTGCCGCGACAGATACGAACACCGGGGAGCTGTTTTTT
NA	TRBV7-9	NA	TRBJ1-2	CASSPPVLNNYGYTF	TGTGCCAGCAGCCCCCCGGTTTTGAATAACTATGGCTACACCTTC
NA	TRBV7-9	NA	TRBJ1-2	CASSAKQGPYGYTF	TGTGCCAGCAGCGCTAAACAGGGCCCCTATGGCTACACCTTC
NA	TRBV12-2	NA	TRBJ1-2	CASRLVGTENYGYTF	TGTGCAAGTCGCTTAGTGGGGACGGAAAACTATGGCTACACCTTC
NA	TRBV6-1	TRBD1	TRBJ2-2	CASSEGTGGLRELFF	TGTGCCAGCAGTGAAGGGACAGGGGGCTTACGGGAGCTGTTTTTT
NA	TRBV30	NA	TRBJ1-5	CAWGVDQPQHF	TGTGCCTGGGGGGTTGATCAGCCCCAGCATTTT
NA	TRBV24-1	NA	TRBJ1-1	CATSDVYHQAFF	TGTGCCACCAGTGATGTTTACCACCAAGCTTTCTTT
few	TRBV25-1	NA	TRBJ2-7	CASSEHTGLYEQYF	TGTGCCAGCAGTGAACATACAGGGCTCTACGAGCAGTACTTC
NA	TRBV25-1	NA	TRBJ2-1	CASSGTTNEQFF	TGTGCCAGCAGTGGAACGACCAATGAGCAGTTCTTC
NA	TRBV6-1	TRBD1	TRBJ1-2	CASSERTGVGYTF	TGTGCCAGCAGTGAAAGGACAGGGGTTGGCTACACCTTC
NA	TRBV7-3	TRBD1	TRBJ2-2	CASSPGTGLAGELFF	TGTGCCAGCAGCCCCGGGACAGGGTTGGCCGGGGAGCTGTTTTTT
NA	TRBV29-1	TRBD1	TRBJ1-2	CSVPTGYDGYTF	TGCAGCGTTCCGACAGGGTACGATGGCTACACCTTC
once	TRBV6-5	NA	TRBJ1-1	CASSRRRNTEAFF	TGTGCCAGCAGTAGACGGAGGAACACTGAAGCTTTCTTT
NA	TRBV6-2/TRBV6-3	NA	TRBJ2-3	CASSYTEDTQYF	TGTGCCAGCAGTTACACAGAGGATACGCAGTATTTT
few	TRBV4-3	NA	TRBJ2-7	CASSQVADDSYEQYF	TGCGCCAGCAGCCAAGTGGCAGACGACTCCTACGAGCAGTACTTC
NA	TRBV7-3	NA	TRBJ2-3	CASSRAGGTDTQYF	TGTGCCAGCAGTCGGGCTGGGGGCACAGATACGCAGTATTTT
once	TRBV28	TRBD1	TRBJ2-7	CASRDRGRMTYEQYF	TGTGCCAGCAGGGACAGGGGAAGGATGACCTACGAGCAGTACTTC
NA	TRBV5-1	NA	TRBJ1-4	CASTLQEPTNEKLFF	TGCGCCAGCACCCTACAGGAGCCAACTAATGAAAAACTGTTTTTT